The 13 T cell receptor beta chains reported below all come from one sample, sequenced in a study of blood T cell repertoires in COVID-19 (dated by TCRdb to 2018 to 2020). To prepare the library, the immunoSEQ multiplex PCR assay was applied. Drawn from immuneACCESS, this table holds only the in-frame rearrangements with V and J called that TCRdb kept. Clones are partly lost; checked studies trace under half to an unresolved V gene and leave the rest unexplained. The sample includes hundreds of thousands of clones, with approximately 90% observed a single time. The ten largest clones represent roughly 9.4% of the sample. The sequenced sample consisted of PBMCs or T cells enriched from blood (not recorded which). The receptors originated from a woman aged 45-60 years who had recovered from COVID-19.

The genes are TRBV28 and TRBJ1-4; the D gene is possibly TRBD1 (6 bases). The CDR3 spans 13 residues. V dropped 8 bases and J dropped 8 bases, with 15 bases sitting between them. The germline V gene has CDR1 MDHEN and CDR2 SYDVKM. The DNA for the CDR3 is TGTGCCAGCTCTAAACAGGGACGAGAAAAACTGTTTTTT. Its translation is CASSKQGREKLFF.

In this sample, this clone turned up many times. The V call is TRBV7-2, the J call TRBJ2-2; 8 bases are shared with TRBD2. V shed 5 bases and J 4 bases; nucleotides not matched to a gene: 9. There are 16 residues in the CDR3. Germline V gene lookup returns CDR1 SGHTA and CDR2 FQGNSA. CDR3 amino acids: CASSLGLASGTGELFF. The CDR3 DNA is TGTGCCAGCAGCCTAGGACTAGCTTCTGGCACCGGGGAGCTGTTTTTT.

This clone was seen a single time. The genes are TRBV11-2 and TRBJ1-3; D call uncertain. The CDR3 spans 17 residues. Germline assignment: CDR1 SGHAT and CDR2 FQNNGV. Trimming removed 0 bases at V and 3 bases at J, with 15 bases between. In DNA, the CDR3 is TGTGCCAGCAGCTTAGATTGGCAGTTCTTTATTGGAAACACCATATATTTT. Its translation: CASSLDWQFFIGNTIYF.

The V gene is TRBV5-1, the J gene TRBJ1-1; D possibly corresponds to TRBD1 (5 bases). The ends were cut back, 0 bases at V and 3 bases at J, with 12 bases in the middle. Per germline, CDR1 SGHRS and CDR2 YFSETQ. This CDR3 comprises 15 residues. In DNA, the CDR3 is TGCGCCAGCAGCTTGGCAGGGCTTGGGGACACTGAAGCTTTCTTT. This translates into CASSLAGLGDTEAFF.

The chain has TRBV6-1 and TRBJ2-7; no clear D. This CDR3 comprises 13 residues. Trimming removed 1 base from V and 3 bases from J, with 7 bases in between. Per the germline V gene, CDR1 is MNHNS and CDR2 is SASEGT. The DNA of the CDR3 is TGTGCCAGCAGTGAAGGGCCAAACTACGAGCAGTACTTC. This encodes CASSEGPNYEQYF.

This rearrangement joins TRBV11-2 to TRBJ2-3, with D maybe TRBD2 (6 bases). This CDR3 has 16 amino acids. Germline V gene sequence: CDR1 SGHAT, CDR2 FQNNGV. V was clipped by 3 bases and J by 2 bases, with 15 bases between them. The CDR3 DNA reads TGTGCCAGCAGCTTCTCTAGGGACTCATACACAGATACGCAGTATTTT. It codes for CASSFSRDSYTDTQYF.

The V and J genes are TRBV27 and TRBJ1-1; tentative D call: TRBD1 (5 bases). Trimming took off 5 bases at V and 3 bases at J, with 10 bases between the two ends. Germline V gene lookup returns CDR1 MNHEY and CDR2 SMNVEV (reference sequence). CDR3 length equals 13 residues. The DNA of the CDR3 is TGTGCCAGCAGTCAGGGATGGTACACTGAAGCTTTCTTT. It specifies CASSQGWYTEAFF.

This clone came up once. This chain links TRBV9 with TRBJ1-2; 8 bases are a match to TRBD1. The germline V gene encodes CDR1 SGDLS and CDR2 YYNGEE. CDR3 length equals 15 residues. Germline trimming cut 0 bases from V and 5 bases from J; bases unmatched to any gene: 6. The CDR3 sequence is CASSVGQDRAYGYTF. The CDR3 DNA follows: TGTGCCAGCAGCGTAGGGCAGGACAGGGCATATGGCTACACCTTC.

The rearrangement joins TRBV6-1 to TRBJ2-7; TRBD1 matches at 11 bases. Looked up from germline, CDR1 is MNHNS and CDR2 is SASEGT. The trim removed 0 bases at V and 4 bases at J, leaving 2 bases unmatched. This CDR3 is built from 15 residues. The CDR3 sequence is CASSEAGTGGYEQYF. As DNA, the CDR3 is TGTGCCAGCAGTGAAGCGGGGACAGGGGGTTACGAGCAGTACTTC.

CDR3 bases: TGTGCCAGCAGTTTAGGAGCTACAGGGCCGGGGCAGCCCCAGCATTTT. Its protein is CASSLGATGPGQPQHF. The chain recombines TRBV27 with TRBJ1-5; weak D call: TRBD1 (6 bases). This CDR3 comprises 16 residues. Between the trimmed V and J ends, which lost 2 bases and 7 bases, there was a span of 18 bases. The germline V gene has CDR1 MNHEY and CDR2 SMNVEV (reference sequence).

The J gene is TRBJ1-2, the V gene TRBV25-1, with a weak D call TRBD1 (5 bases). Trimming left V 3 bases short and J 4 bases short, with 12 bases between. The CDR3 loop spans 14 amino acids. Germline loops: CDR1 MGHDK, CDR2 SYGVNS. This CDR3 reads CASSDPDSLYGYTF. CDR3 nucleotides: TGTGCCAGCAGTGACCCAGACAGCCTCTATGGCTACACCTTC.

This rearrangement joins TRBV19 to TRBJ2-1; possible D gene TRBD2, 5 bases. Trimming removed 5 bases at V and 0 bases at J, with 11 bases between. CDR3 length equals 15 residues. Per germline, CDR1 LNHDA and CDR2 SQIVND (reference sequence). Written as DNA, the CDR3 is TGTGCCAGTAGTGAGGGCGGAAGCTCCTACAATGAGCAGTTCTTC. Translation: CASSEGGSSYNEQFF.

The chain is built from TRBV7-9 and TRBJ2-2; tentative D call: TRBD1 (6 bases). The V end lost 5 bases, the J end lost 3 bases, and 22 bases lay between the germline ends. The CDR3 is 18 amino acids. Per germline, CDR1 SEHNR and CDR2 FQNEAQ (reference sequence). As DNA, the CDR3 is TGTGCCAGCAGCCCCCACCCTACAGGGATTATCTACACCGGGGAGCTGTTTTTT. It is translated as CASSPHPTGIIYTGELFF. The entire variable domain, with the rest obtained from reference TRBV7-9 and TRBJ2-2, is as follows: DTGVSQNPRHKITKRGQNVTFRCDPISEHNRLYWYRQTLGQGPEFLTYFQNEAQLEKSRLLSDRFSAERPKGSFSTLEIQRTEQGDSAMYLCASSPHPTGIIYTGELFFGEGSRLTVL.